These 5 T cell receptor beta chains share one sample of origin, sequenced in a study of blood T cells in healthy people across ages. Alongside a J-beta primer mix, a sample-barcoded 5' primer served in a second PCR lasting roughly 7 to 11 cycles. TCRdb processed the 5' RACE reads anew with MiXCR; each CDR3 protein has one entry. The sample holds over 1.5 million distinct CDR3 sequences, roughly 50% seen once. The sequenced sample was blood. These receptors were obtained from a woman aged 40 to 49 in good health.

In this sample, this clonotype turned up many times. The J gene is TRBJ2-4, the V gene TRBV29-1; D could derive from TRBD1 or TRBD2 (5 bases each). Trimming took off 7 bases at V and 2 bases at J, with 12 bases between the two ends. The CDR3 is 13 amino acids. Germline CDR1 and CDR2: SQVTM and ANQGSEA. CDR3 amino acids: CSARRDPKNIQYF. CDR3 DNA sequence: TGCAGCGCCAGACGGGACCCCAAAAACATTCAGTACTTC.

The rearrangement joins TRBV6-2 or TRBV6-3 to TRBJ2-1; 7 nucleotides match TRBD2. CDR3 size: 17 residues. CDR1 and CDR2 (germline): MNHEY, SVGEGT. Trimming removed 4 bases from V and 4 bases from J; junction bases left unmatched: 13. In nucleotides, the CDR3 is TGTGCCAGCAGTTCACGGGCGGGAGTCCGGGGGTACAATGAGCAGTTCTTC. The encoded protein is CASSSRAGVRGYNEQFF.

The V gene is TRBV7-6, the J gene TRBJ1-5, with 7 positions matching TRBD1. The CDR3 spans 13 residues. Germline V gene sequence: CDR1 SGHVS, CDR2 FNYEAQ. V shed 4 bases, J shed 9 bases, and the junction held 6 bases outside the gene matches. The CDR3 is CASSSDRLRPQHF. The CDR3 DNA follows: TGTGCCAGCAGCTCGGACAGGTTGAGGCCCCAGCATTTT.

The chain uses TRBV13 and TRBJ1-4; D may be TRBD1 (5 bases). The V gene lost 3 bases and the J gene lost 5 bases, with 16 bases spanning the gap. Germline loops: CDR1 PRHDT, CDR2 FYEKMQ (reference sequence). The CDR3 loop spans 16 amino acids. The CDR3 DNA follows: TGTGCCAGCAGCTTGGGGACGGATGTGGGCAATGAAAAACTGTTTTTT. Translating gives CASSLGTDVGNEKLFF.

The chain links TRBV7-8 to TRBJ2-3; 7 nucleotides match TRBD1. The CDR3 has 14 amino acids. Unmatched junction bases numbered 4, after V lost 5 bases and J lost 2 bases. The germline CDR1 and CDR2 sequences are SGHVS and FQNEAQ. The CDR3 region is CASSQQGVTDTQYF. In DNA form, the CDR3 reads TGTGCCAGCAGCCAGCAGGGGGTCACAGATACGCAGTATTTT.